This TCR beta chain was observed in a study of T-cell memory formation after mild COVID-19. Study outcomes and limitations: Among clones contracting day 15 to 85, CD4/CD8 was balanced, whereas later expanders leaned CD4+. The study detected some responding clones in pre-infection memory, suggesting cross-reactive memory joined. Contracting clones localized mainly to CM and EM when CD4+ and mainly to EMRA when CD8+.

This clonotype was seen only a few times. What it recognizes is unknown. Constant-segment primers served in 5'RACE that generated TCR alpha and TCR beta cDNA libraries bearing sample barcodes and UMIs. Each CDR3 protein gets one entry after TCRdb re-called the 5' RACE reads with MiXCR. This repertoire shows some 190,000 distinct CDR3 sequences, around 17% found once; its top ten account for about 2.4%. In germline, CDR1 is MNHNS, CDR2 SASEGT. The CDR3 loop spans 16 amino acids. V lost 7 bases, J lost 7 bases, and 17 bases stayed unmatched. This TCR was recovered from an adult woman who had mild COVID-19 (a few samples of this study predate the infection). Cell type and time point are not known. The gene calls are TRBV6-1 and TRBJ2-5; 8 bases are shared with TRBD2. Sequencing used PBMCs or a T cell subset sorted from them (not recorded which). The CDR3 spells CASNPGVAGPRGTQYF. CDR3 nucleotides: TGTGCCAGCAACCCCGGAGTAGCGGGGCCCCGGGGGACCCAGTACTTC.